One and the same sample provided the 10 T cell receptor beta chains below, sequenced in a study of radiation and T cells in renal cell carcinoma. Only in-frame clones appear in the TCRdb table, and some are missing; sequencing was by immunoSEQ multiplex PCR. The sample yields about 130,000 clones, 88% seen once. Time point of the sample: blood 2 weeks post-SBRT. Treatment noted: 15 Gy SBRT to primary tumor, nephrectomy 4 weeks later. Specimen: blood, collected from a patient whose treatment included radiotherapy and nephrectomy. Every receptor here comes from a woman in her seventies with renal cell carcinoma.

J is TRBJ2-1 and V is TRBV5-4; D is perhaps TRBD1 (6 bases). CDR3 size: 15 residues. Deletions cut 4 bases from V and 3 bases from J, with 14 bases between. From germline, CDR1 is SGHNT and CDR2 YYREEE (reference sequence). The CDR3 region is CASSPTGQLYNEQFF. The CDR3 DNA is TGTGCCAGCAGCCCAACGGGACAACTCTACAATGAGCAGTTCTTC.

The rearrangement joins TRBV9 to TRBJ1-5; D call uncertain. Looked up from germline, CDR1 is SGDLS and CDR2 is YYNGEE. CDR3 length: 15 amino acids. V lost 0 bases to trimming and J lost 4 bases, with 11 bases between them. The CDR3 protein is CASSVGGITNQPQHF. The CDR3 DNA reads TGTGCCAGCAGCGTAGGAGGAATTACGAATCAGCCCCAGCATTTT. Drawing the rest from reference TRBV9 and TRBJ1-5, the complete variable domain is DSGVTQTPKHLITATGQRVTLRCSPRSGDLSVYWYQQSLDQGLQFLIQYYNGEERAKGNILERFSAQQFPDLHSELNLSSLELGDSALYFCASSVGGITNQPQHFGDGTRLSIL.

The CDR3 DNA reads TGCGCCAGCAGCCGACGTACCCATTCCTACAATGAGCAGTTCTTC. Its protein product is CASSRRTHSYNEQFF. This rearrangement joins TRBV4-3 to TRBJ2-1; D is undetermined. V was pared by 4 bases and J by 1 base, with 11 bases between. Germline V gene lookup returns CDR1 LGHNA and CDR2 YSLEER. CDR3 length equals 15 residues.

The chain joins TRBV7-9 to TRBJ2-7; 8 bases match TRBD2. Per the germline V gene, CDR1 is SEHNR and CDR2 is FQNEAQ (reference sequence). Trimming at V came to 3 bases and at J to 2 bases, leaving 0 bases not matched to a gene. The CDR3 contains 13 residues. CDR3 in amino acids: CASSFGGAYEQYF. In nucleotides, the CDR3 is TGTGCCAGCAGCTTCGGGGGGGCCTACGAGCAGTACTTC.

The chain uses TRBV7-2 and TRBJ2-1; 12 nucleotides align to TRBD2. With V trimmed by 3 bases and J by 6 bases, 6 bases remained unmatched. The CDR3 consists of 16 residues. The germline V gene encodes CDR1 SGHTA and CDR2 FQGNSA. The CDR3: CASSLASGGAFNEQFF. The DNA for the CDR3 is TGTGCCAGCAGCTTGGCTAGCGGGGGGGCCTTCAATGAGCAGTTCTTC.

V gene TRBV19 combines with J gene TRBJ1-5; TRBD1 might be the D (6 bases). CDR3 length equals 15 residues. V shed 5 bases and J shed 7 bases, with 18 bases lying between them. CDR1 is LNHDA, CDR2 SQIVND, per germline (reference sequence). The CDR3 loop reads CASSLPGQPRQPQHF. CDR3 sequence (DNA): TGTGCCAGTAGTCTCCCCGGACAGCCCCGGCAGCCCCAGCATTTT.

The chain couples TRBV28 to TRBJ2-1; TRBD2 aligns across 13 bases. The CDR3 runs to 16 residues. Germline CDR1 reads MDHEN; CDR2 reads SYDVKM. V dropped 7 bases and J dropped 4; count of bases not matched to a gene: 7. Here the CDR3 reads CASIRLAGGLYNEQFF. The CDR3 DNA reads as TGTGCCAGCATCCGACTAGCGGGGGGCCTATACAATGAGCAGTTCTTC. The whole variable domain, filled in from reference TRBV28 and TRBJ2-1, reads DVKVTQSSRYLVKRTGEKVFLECVQDMDHENMFWYRQDPGLGLRLIYFSYDVKMKEKGDIPEGYSVSREKKERFSLILESASTNQTSMYLCASIRLAGGLYNEQFFGPGTRLTVL.

This clone was detected only once. The chain joins TRBV4-1 to TRBJ1-4, with D possibly TRBD1 on 6 matching bases. CDR1 is MGHRA and CDR2 is YSYEKL in the germline V gene. The CDR3 is 16 residues long. V was shortened by 2 bases and J by 4 bases, with 14 bases between the two germline ends. CDR3 amino acids: CASSQQADRSNEKLFF. As DNA, the CDR3 is TGCGCCAGCAGCCAACAAGCCGACAGGAGTAATGAAAAACTGTTTTTT.

This chain links TRBV30 with TRBJ1-2; 10 nucleotides match TRBD1. The CDR3 length is 13 residues. The germline gives CDR1 GTSNPN, CDR2 SVGIG (reference sequence). Trimming removed 7 bases from V and 7 bases from J; junction bases left unmatched: 9. This chain's CDR3 is CASLGTGVAGYTF. CDR3 DNA: TGTGCCTCTTTGGGGACAGGGGTGGCTGGCTACACCTTC.

The chain joins TRBV9 to TRBJ1-6; maybe TRBD1 (6 bases). The CDR3 runs to 15 residues. V shed 3 bases and J shed 10 bases, with 17 bases lying between them. CDR1 and CDR2 from the germline V gene are SGDLS and YYNGEE. Here the CDR3 reads CASSEGGRIHSPLHF. For the CDR3, the DNA is TGTGCCAGCAGCGAGGGGGGTAGGATTCACTCACCCCTCCACTTT.